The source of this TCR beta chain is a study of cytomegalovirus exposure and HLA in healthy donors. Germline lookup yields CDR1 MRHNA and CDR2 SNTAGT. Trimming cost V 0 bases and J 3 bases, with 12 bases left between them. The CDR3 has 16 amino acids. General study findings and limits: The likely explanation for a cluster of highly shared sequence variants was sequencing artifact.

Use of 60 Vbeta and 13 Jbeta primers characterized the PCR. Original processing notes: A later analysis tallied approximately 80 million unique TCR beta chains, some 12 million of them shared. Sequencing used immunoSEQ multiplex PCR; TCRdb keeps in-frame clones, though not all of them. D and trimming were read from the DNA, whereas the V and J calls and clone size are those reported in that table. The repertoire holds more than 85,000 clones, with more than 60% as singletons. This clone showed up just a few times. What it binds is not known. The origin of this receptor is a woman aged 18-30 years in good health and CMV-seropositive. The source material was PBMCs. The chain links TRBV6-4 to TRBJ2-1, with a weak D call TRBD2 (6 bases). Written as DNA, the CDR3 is TGTGCCAGCAGTGACTCGTCCGGGGAGGACTACAATGAGCAGTTCTTC. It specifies CASSDSSGEDYNEQFF.